This T cell receptor (beta chain) was identified during a study of T cell responses to AZD1222 COVID-19 vaccine. The study's findings and limits: Researchers report vaccine-associated CD4 TCRs spanning spike, with dominance at 160-218 and 743-854. Repertoires were sampled only after the peak T cell response.

Of note for this clone: Its antigen remains unknown.

Trimming took off 3 bases at V and 0 bases at J, with 14 bases between the two ends. Looked up from germline, CDR1 is SGHAT and CDR2 is FQDESV (reference sequence). The CDR3 spans 16 residues. Libraries were prepared by immunoSEQ multiplex PCR; TCRdb keeps only in-frame clonotypes and omits some of them. The table includes 160,000 or so clones, over 75% detected once. The source material was peripheral blood, sampled 28 days after the second AZD1222 dose. This receptor was obtained from an adult who received the AZD1222 COVID-19 vaccine. The chain uses TRBV11-1 and TRBJ1-1; D unclear. In DNA form, the CDR3 reads TGTGCCAGCAGCTTCTGGGGAGTCAACCTGAACACTGAAGCTTTCTTT. It specifies CASSFWGVNLNTEAFF.